These T cell receptor beta chains were read from a single sample in a study of T cell responses to AZD1222 COVID-19 vaccine. Repertoires were generated with immunoSEQ multiplex PCR, while TCRdb's copy carries only in-frame clones and drops some. This sample has approximately 150,000 clones, with around 90% found just once. Sequencing used peripheral blood, obtained 28 days after the second AZD1222 dose. The receptor source for this set is an adult who received the AZD1222 COVID-19 vaccine. Both conserved end residues are part of each CDR3.

V gene: TRBV9; J gene: TRBJ1-1; CDR3 protein: CASGPSHLGELFF
V gene: TRBV28; J gene: TRBJ1-1; CDR3 protein: CASATGQGLRDTEAFF
V gene: TRBV5-4; J gene: TRBJ2-7; CDR3 protein: CASSNEGLSRQPYEQYF
V gene: TRBV3-1/TRBV3-2; J gene: TRBJ2-3; CDR3 protein: CASRDTSGRAGDTQYF
V gene: TRBV27; J gene: TRBJ1-2; CDR3 protein: CASSPLERLGSYGYTF
V gene: TRBV6-5; J gene: TRBJ1-2; CDR3 protein: CASSLADSYGYTF
V gene: TRBV7-2; J gene: TRBJ2-1; CDR3 protein: CASSLARVGTGHPYPVNEQFF
V gene: TRBV5-1; J gene: TRBJ2-5; CDR3 protein: CASSLGPQETQYF
V gene: TRBV24-1; J gene: TRBJ2-1; CDR3 protein: CATSDASSYNEQFF
V gene: TRBV10-3; J gene: TRBJ1-2; CDR3 protein: CAISEPGTEGYTF
V gene: TRBV25-1; J gene: TRBJ2-2; CDR3 protein: CASSENTGELFF
V gene: TRBV27; J gene: TRBJ1-4; CDR3 protein: CASSPNPWDRAYEKLFF
V gene: TRBV5-1; J gene: TRBJ1-3; CDR3 protein: CASSYQGMANSGNTIYF
V gene: TRBV2; J gene: TRBJ2-1; CDR3 protein: CASRIGQAPGEFF
V gene: TRBV7-2; J gene: TRBJ2-1; CDR3 protein: CASSPRGSGRGLNNEQFF
V gene: TRBV6-4; J gene: TRBJ2-2; CDR3 protein: CASSDRYNTGELFF
V gene: TRBV5-4; J gene: TRBJ2-7; CDR3 protein: CASSHSIPPYEQYF
V gene: TRBV11-2; J gene: TRBJ2-7; CDR3 protein: CASSLVSSGRAYEQYF
V gene: TRBV4-1; J gene: TRBJ2-7; CDR3 protein: CASSQEAGRSDEQYF
V gene: TRBV1; J gene: TRBJ2-3; CDR3 protein: CTSSQEGSGNTDTQYF
V gene: TRBV11-2; J gene: TRBJ2-6; CDR3 protein: CASSLDGWRSGANVLTF
V gene: TRBV6-5; J gene: TRBJ2-7; CDR3 protein: CASSYSWTSGAYEQYF
V gene: TRBV30; J gene: TRBJ1-1; CDR3 protein: CAWSWGNTEAFF
V gene: TRBV5-1; J gene: TRBJ1-2; CDR3 protein: CASSAGPKDGYTF
V gene: TRBV7-8; J gene: TRBJ1-6; CDR3 protein: CASSGQTGFNSPLHF
V gene: TRBV7-8; J gene: TRBJ1-2; CDR3 protein: CASSLGGPGQPYGYTF
V gene: TRBV7-2; J gene: TRBJ1-4; CDR3 protein: CASREGHLGRGLNEKLFF
V gene: TRBV19; J gene: TRBJ1-5; CDR3 protein: CASSMAVSNQPQHF
V gene: TRBV5-1; J gene: TRBJ2-3; CDR3 protein: CASSLGRQGTTDTQYF
V gene: TRBV4-3; J gene: TRBJ2-2; CDR3 protein: CASSQDFGQPTGELFF
V gene: TRBV24-1; J gene: TRBJ2-5; CDR3 protein: CATCRRRWGPEETQYF
V gene: TRBV19; J gene: TRBJ2-2; CDR3 protein: CASSIGSSGTGELFF
V gene: TRBV23-1; J gene: TRBJ1-6; CDR3 protein: CASSLPGGNSPLHF
V gene: TRBV19; J gene: TRBJ2-7; CDR3 protein: CASSIEGGPREQYF
V gene: TRBV19; J gene: TRBJ2-7; CDR3 protein: CASSDREGKGAYEQYF
V gene: TRBV5-1; J gene: TRBJ1-6; CDR3 protein: CASSVRTGGDSPLHF
V gene: TRBV6-2/TRBV6-3; J gene: TRBJ1-2; CDR3 protein: CASSYSAGIDGYTF
V gene: TRBV29-1; J gene: TRBJ2-2; CDR3 protein: CSVVYPGTGELFF